This T cell receptor beta chain was retrieved from a study of molecular identifiers for immune sequencing clone quantification. This clonotype was picked up many times. TCRdb analysed the PCR reads with MiXCR anew, one entry per CDR3 protein. The table has roughly 300,000 distinct CDR3 sequences, roughly a quarter seen once. The sequence derives from a human donor in good health. Some libraries in this study had Jurkat cell RNA spiked in. The material sequenced was naive CD8+ T cells from blood, with Jurkat cell RNA spiked in. The subset was: FACS-sorted CD8+CD4-CCR7+CD45RA+ naive T cells.

Here the CDR3 reads CSVEDNQGLAGPPYTQYF. The CDR3 bases are TGCAGCGTTGAAGATAACCAGGGACTAGCGGGCCCCCCTTATACGCAGTATTTT. V and J are TRBV29-1 and TRBJ2-3; 12 bases align to TRBD2. Germline V lookup: CDR1 SQVTM, CDR2 ANQGSEA. With V trimmed by 0 bases and J by 7 bases, 14 bases remained unmatched. The CDR3 is 18 residues long.